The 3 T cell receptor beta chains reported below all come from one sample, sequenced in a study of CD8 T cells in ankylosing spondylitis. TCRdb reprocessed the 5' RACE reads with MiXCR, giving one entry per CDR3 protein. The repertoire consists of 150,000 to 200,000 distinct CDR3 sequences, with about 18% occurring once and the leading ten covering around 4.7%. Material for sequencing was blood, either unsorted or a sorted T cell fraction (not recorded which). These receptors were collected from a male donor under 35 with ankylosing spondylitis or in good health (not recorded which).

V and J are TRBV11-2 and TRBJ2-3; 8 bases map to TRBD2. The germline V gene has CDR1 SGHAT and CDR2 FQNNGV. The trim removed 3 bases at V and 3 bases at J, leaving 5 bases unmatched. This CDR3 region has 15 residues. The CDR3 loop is CASSLSAGETDTQYF. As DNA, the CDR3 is TGTGCCAGCAGCTTGTCAGCGGGAGAGACAGATACGCAGTATTTT.

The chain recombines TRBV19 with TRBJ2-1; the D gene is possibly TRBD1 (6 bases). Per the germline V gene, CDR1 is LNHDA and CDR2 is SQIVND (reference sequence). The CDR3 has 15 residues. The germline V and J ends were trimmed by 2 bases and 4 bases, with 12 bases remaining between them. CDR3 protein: CASSISGDTYNEQFF. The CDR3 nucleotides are TGTGCCAGTAGTATATCTGGGGACACTTACAATGAGCAGTTCTTC.

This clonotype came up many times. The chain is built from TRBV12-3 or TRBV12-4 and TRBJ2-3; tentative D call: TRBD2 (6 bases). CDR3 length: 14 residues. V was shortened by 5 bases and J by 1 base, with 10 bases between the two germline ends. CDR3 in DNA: TGTGCCAGCAGTCAGCGGGTGCGCACAGATACGCAGTATTTT. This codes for CASSQRVRTDTQYF.